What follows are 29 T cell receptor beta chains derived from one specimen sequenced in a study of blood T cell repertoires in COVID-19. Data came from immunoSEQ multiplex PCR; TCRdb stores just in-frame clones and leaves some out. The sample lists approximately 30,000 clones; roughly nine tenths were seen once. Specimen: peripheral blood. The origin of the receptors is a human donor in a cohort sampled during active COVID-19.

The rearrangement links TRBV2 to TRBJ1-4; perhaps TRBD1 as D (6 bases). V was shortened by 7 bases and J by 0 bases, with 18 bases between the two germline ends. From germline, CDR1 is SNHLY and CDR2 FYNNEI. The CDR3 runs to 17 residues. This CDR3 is CASKWDITSTTNEKLFF. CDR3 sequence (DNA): TGTGCCAGCAAGTGGGACATAACTTCTACAACTAATGAAAAACTGTTTTTT.

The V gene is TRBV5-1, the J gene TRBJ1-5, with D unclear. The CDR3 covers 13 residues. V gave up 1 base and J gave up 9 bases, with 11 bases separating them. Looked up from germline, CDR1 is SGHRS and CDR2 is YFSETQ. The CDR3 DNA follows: TGCGCCAGCAGCTTGACACCCTCATGGCCCCAGCATTTT. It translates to CASSLTPSWPQHF.

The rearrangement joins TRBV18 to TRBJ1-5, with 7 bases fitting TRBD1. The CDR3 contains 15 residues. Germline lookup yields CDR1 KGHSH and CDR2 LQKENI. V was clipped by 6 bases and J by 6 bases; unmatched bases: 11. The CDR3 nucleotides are TGTGCCAGCTCGCCGACAGGGAGCGAGAGTCAGCCCCAGCATTTT. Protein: CASSPTGSESQPQHF.

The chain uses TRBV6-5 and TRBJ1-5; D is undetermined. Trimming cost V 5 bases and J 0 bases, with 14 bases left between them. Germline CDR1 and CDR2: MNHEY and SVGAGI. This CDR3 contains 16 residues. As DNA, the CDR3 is TGTGCCAGCAGTAACTTGGGAGGGTTTAGCAATCAGCCCCAGCATTTT. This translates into CASSNLGGFSNQPQHF.

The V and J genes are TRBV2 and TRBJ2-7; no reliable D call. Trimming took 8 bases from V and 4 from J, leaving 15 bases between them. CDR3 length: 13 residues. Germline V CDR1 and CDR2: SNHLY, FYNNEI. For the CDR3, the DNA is TGTGCCAGCGGCCCCGAGGCGCCTTACGAGCAGTACGTC. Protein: CASGPEAPYEQYV.

The CDR3 nucleotides read TGTGCCAGCAGGGCAGGGGGTGATGGAAACACCATATATTTT. It yields the protein CASRAGGDGNTIYF. The chain couples TRBV28 to TRBJ1-3; 7 nucleotides match TRBD1. CDR1 is MDHEN, CDR2 SYDVKM, per germline. This CDR3 is built from 14 residues. Trimming removed 6 bases from V and 3 bases from J; junction bases left unmatched: 5.

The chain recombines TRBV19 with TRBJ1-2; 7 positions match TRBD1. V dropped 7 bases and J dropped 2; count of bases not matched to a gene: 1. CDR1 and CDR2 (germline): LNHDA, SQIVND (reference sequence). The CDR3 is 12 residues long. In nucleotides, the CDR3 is TGTGCCAGTACAGGGGGGAACTATGGCTACACCTTC. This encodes CASTGGNYGYTF.

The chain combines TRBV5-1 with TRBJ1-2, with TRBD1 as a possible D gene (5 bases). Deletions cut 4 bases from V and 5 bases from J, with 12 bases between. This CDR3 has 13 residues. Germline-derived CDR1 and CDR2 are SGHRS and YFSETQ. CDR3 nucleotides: TGCGCCAGCAGCGCTTCAGGGATTTATGGCTACACCTTC. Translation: CASSASGIYGYTF.

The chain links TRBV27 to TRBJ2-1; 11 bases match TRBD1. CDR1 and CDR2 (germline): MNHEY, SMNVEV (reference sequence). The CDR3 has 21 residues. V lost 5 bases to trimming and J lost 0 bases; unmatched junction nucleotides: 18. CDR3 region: CASSGGRDRGFADLSYNEQFF. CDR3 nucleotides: TGTGCCAGCAGTGGAGGACGGGACAGGGGGTTTGCTGACCTCTCCTACAATGAGCAGTTCTTC.

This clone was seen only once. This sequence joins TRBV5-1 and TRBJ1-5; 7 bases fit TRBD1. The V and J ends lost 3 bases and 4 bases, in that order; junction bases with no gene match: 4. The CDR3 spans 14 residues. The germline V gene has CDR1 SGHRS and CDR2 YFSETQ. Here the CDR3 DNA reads TGCGCCAGCAGCTGGGGACAGCCGAATCAGCCCCAGCATTTT. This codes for CASSWGQPNQPQHF. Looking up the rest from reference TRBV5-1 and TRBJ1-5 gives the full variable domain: KAGVTQTPRYLIKTRGQQVTLSCSPISGHRSVSWYQQTPGQGLQFLFEYFSETQRNKGNFPGRFSGRQFSNSRSEMNVSTLELGDSALYLCASSWGQPNQPQHFGDGTRLSIL.

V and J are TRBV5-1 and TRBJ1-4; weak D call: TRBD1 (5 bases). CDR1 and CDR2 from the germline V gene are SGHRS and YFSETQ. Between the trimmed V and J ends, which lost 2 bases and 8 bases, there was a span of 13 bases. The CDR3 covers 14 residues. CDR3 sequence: CASSFGRGGEKLFF. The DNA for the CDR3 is TGCGCCAGCAGCTTCGGGAGGGGAGGCGAAAAACTGTTTTTT.

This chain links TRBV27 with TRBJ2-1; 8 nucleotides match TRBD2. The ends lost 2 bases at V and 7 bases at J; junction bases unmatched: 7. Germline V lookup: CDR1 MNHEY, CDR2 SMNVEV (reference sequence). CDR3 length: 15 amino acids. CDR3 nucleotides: TGTGCCAGCAGTTTAGCGGGGGGTAGAGGAAATGAGCAGTTCTTC. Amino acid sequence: CASSLAGGRGNEQFF.

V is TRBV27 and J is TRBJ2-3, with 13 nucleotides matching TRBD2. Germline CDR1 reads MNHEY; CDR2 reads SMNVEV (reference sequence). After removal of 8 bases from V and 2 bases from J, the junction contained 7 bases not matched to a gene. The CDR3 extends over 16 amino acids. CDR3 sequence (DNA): TGTGCCAGCCGTTCACTAGCGGGGGGGTCCACAGATACGCAGTATTTT. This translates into CASRSLAGGSTDTQYF.

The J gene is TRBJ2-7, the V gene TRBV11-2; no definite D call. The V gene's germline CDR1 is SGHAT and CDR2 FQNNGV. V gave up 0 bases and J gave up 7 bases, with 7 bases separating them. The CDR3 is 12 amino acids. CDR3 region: CASSLDLSEQYV. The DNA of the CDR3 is TGTGCCAGCAGCTTAGATCTCAGTGAGCAGTACGTC.

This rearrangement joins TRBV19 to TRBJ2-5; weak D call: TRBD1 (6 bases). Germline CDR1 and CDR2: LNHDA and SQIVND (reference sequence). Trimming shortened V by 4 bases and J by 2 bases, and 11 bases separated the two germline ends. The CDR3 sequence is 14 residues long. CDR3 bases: TGTGCCAGTAGTACGGACAGCGCTCAAGAGACCCAGTACTTC. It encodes CASSTDSAQETQYF.

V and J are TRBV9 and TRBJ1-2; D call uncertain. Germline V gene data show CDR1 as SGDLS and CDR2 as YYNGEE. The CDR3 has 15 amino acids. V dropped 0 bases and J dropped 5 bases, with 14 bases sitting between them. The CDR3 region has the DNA TGTGCCAGCAGCGTAGATGCGGGAACGGGGTATGGCTACACCTTC. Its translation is CASSVDAGTGYGYTF.

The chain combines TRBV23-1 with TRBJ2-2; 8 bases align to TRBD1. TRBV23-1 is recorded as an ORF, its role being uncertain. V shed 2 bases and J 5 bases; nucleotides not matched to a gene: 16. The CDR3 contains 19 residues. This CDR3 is CASSQRGRQGWVQTGELFF. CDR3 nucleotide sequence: TGCGCCAGCAGTCAAAGGGGGAGACAGGGGTGGGTTCAAACCGGGGAGCTGTTTTTT.

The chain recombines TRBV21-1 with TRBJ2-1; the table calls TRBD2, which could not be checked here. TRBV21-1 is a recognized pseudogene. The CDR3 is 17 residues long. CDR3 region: CASSKGEGSGFYNEQFF. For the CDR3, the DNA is TGTGCCAGCAGCAAAGGGGAGGGTAGCGGATTTTACAATGAGCAGTTCTTC.

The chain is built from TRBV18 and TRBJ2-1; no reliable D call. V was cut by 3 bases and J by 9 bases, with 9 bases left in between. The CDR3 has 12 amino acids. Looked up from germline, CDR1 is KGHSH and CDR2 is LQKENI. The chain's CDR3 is CASSPPESEQFF. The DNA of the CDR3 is TGTGCCAGCTCACCCCCCGAGAGTGAGCAGTTCTTC.

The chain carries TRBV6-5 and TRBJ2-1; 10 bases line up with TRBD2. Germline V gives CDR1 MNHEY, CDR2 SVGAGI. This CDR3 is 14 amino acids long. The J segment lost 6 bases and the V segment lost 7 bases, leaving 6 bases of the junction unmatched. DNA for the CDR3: TGTGCCAGCACCTTAGCGGGGGGCATCAATGAGCAGTTCTTC. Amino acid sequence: CASTLAGGINEQFF.

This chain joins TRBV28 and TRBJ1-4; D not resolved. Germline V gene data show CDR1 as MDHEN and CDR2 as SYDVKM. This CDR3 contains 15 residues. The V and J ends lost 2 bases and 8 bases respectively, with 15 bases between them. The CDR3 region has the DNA TGTGCCAGCAGTTTAGGATCCCTCGCGGGAGAAAAACTGTTTTTT. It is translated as CASSLGSLAGEKLFF.

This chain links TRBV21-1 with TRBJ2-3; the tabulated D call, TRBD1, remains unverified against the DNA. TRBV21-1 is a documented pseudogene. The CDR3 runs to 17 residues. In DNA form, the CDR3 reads TGTGCCAGCAGCAAAGGCGCACAGGGACACAACTGGGATACGCAGTATTTT. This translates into CASSKGAQGHNWDTQYF.

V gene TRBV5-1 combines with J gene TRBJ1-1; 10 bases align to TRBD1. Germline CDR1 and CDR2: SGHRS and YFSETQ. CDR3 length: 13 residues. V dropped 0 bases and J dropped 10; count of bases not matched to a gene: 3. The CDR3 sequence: CASSLGDRGIAFF. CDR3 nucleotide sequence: TGCGCCAGCAGCTTGGGGGACAGGGGAATAGCTTTCTTT.

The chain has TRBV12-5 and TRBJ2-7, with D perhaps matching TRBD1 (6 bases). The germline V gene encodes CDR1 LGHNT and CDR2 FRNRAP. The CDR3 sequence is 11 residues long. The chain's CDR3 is CATGSSYEQYV. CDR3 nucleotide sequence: TGTGCCACAGGGAGCTCCTACGAGCAGTACGTC.

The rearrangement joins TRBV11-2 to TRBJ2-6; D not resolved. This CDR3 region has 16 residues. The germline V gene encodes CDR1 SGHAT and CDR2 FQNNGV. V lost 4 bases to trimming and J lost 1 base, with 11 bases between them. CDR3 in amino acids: CASSSRHRSGANVLTF. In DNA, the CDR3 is TGTGCCAGCAGCTCTCGACACCGATCTGGGGCCAACGTCCTGACTTTC. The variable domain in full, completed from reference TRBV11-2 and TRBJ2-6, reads EAGVAQSPRYKIIEKRQSVAFWCNPISGHATLYWYQQILGQGPKLLIQFQNNGVVDDSQLPKDRFSAERLKGVDSTLKIQPAKLEDSAVYLCASSSRHRSGANVLTFGAGSRLTVL.

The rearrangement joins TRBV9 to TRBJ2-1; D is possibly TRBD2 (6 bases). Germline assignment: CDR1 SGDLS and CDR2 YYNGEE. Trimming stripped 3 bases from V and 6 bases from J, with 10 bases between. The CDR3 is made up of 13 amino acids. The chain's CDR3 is CASSDGSSNEQFF. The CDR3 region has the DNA TGTGCCAGCAGCGACGGGAGTAGCAATGAGCAGTTCTTC.

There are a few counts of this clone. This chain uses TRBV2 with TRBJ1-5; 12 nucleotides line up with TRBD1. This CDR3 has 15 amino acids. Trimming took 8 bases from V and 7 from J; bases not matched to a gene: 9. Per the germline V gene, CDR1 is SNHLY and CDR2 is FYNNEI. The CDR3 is CASSGTGGQRQPQHF. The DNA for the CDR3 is TGTGCCAGCTCTGGGACAGGGGGCCAACGGCAGCCCCAGCATTTT.

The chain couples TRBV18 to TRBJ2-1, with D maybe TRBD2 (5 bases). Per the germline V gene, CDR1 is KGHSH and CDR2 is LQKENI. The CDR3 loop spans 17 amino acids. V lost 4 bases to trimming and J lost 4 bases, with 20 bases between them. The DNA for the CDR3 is TGTGCCAGCTCACACGTCGATCGGGGAACCCAGTACAATGAGCAGTTCTTC. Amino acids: CASSHVDRGTQYNEQFF.

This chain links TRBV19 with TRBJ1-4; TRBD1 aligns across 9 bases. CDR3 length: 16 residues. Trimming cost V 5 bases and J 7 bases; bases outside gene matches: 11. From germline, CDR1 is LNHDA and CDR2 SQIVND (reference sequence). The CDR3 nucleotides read TGTGCCAGTAGTGCCGCAAACAGGGGGCTGGGTGAAAAACTGTTTTTT. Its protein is CASSAANRGLGEKLFF.